These T cell receptor beta chains were read from a single sample in a study of T cells in Graves' hyperthyroidism and ophthalmopathy. TCRdb fed the multiplex PCR reads into MiXCR, producing one record per CDR3 protein. This table has approximately 370,000 distinct CDR3 sequences, about 17% appearing once. Sequencing used blood. All receptors derive from a woman younger than 45 with Graves' hyperthyroidism that later progressed to Graves' ophthalmopathy. Both conserved end residues are part of each CDR3. Fields, in order: CDR3 protein, CDR3 DNA, J gene, clone size, D gene, V gene. A D gene is named only where the DNA matches it firmly. Not all rows give a size; the values are once, few, many and, for expanded clones, a class.

CDR3: CASINSGGLGEKLFF; DNA: TGTGCCAGCATTAACTCAGGGGGCCTGGGTGAAAAACTGTTTTTT; J: TRBJ1-4; size: -; D: TRBD1; V: TRBV6-1
CDR3: CAWTTRGLDYGYTF; DNA: TGTGCCTGGACGACTAGGGGTCTTGACTATGGCTACACCTTC; J: TRBJ1-2; size: few; D: -; V: TRBV30
CDR3: CSARLSRGQGPINYGYTF; DNA: TGCAGTGCTAGACTTTCGAGGGGACAGGGGCCTATTAACTATGGCTACACCTTC; J: TRBJ1-2; size: few; D: TRBD1; V: TRBV20-1
CDR3: CASQDRVGGSEQFF; DNA: TGTGCCAGCCAAGACAGGGTTGGAGGCAGTGAGCAGTTCTTC; J: TRBJ2-1; size: many; D: TRBD1; V: TRBV11-2
CDR3: CASTTSFSYEQYF; DNA: TGTGCCAGCACTACTAGCTTCTCCTACGAGCAGTACTTC; J: TRBJ2-7; size: few; D: -; V: TRBV6-2/TRBV6-3
CDR3: CASSLTGPHYGYTF; DNA: TGTGCCAGCAGTTTGACAGGTCCCCACTATGGCTACACCTTC; J: TRBJ1-2; size: many; D: -; V: TRBV27
CDR3: CASTAGGTYEQYF; DNA: TGTGCCAGCACCGCGGGAGGGACCTACGAGCAGTACTTC; J: TRBJ2-7; size: few; D: TRBD2; V: TRBV6-1
CDR3: CASSEIENSYGYTF; DNA: TGTGCCAGCAGTGAAATTGAGAACAGCTATGGCTACACCTTC; J: TRBJ1-2; size: many; D: -; V: TRBV25-1
CDR3: CASSLGQSGNQPQHF; DNA: TGCGCCAGCAGCCTGGGACAGTCAGGCAATCAGCCCCAGCATTTT; J: TRBJ1-5; size: many; D: TRBD1; V: TRBV5-1
CDR3: CASRGHEKNSGANVLTF; DNA: TGTGCCAGCAGGGGACATGAGAAGAACTCTGGGGCCAACGTCCTGACTTTC; J: TRBJ2-6; size: many; D: -; V: TRBV12-3/TRBV12-4
CDR3: CASSPRRTSSYEQYF; DNA: TGTGCCAGCAGCCCGAGGCGGACTAGCTCCTACGAGCAGTACTTC; J: TRBJ2-7; size: many; D: TRBD2; V: TRBV11-2
CDR3: CSATGLAGVIDTQYF; DNA: TGCAGTGCGACGGGACTAGCGGGAGTTATAGATACGCAGTATTTT; J: TRBJ2-3; size: once; D: TRBD2; V: TRBV20-1
CDR3: CASSLGETEAFF; DNA: TGTGCCAGCAGCTTGGGAGAGACTGAAGCTTTCTTT; J: TRBJ1-1; size: many; D: -; V: TRBV11-1
CDR3: CASTGMGQDRNTGELFF; DNA: TGCGCCAGCACGGGGATGGGGCAGGATAGAAACACCGGGGAGCTGTTTTTT; J: TRBJ2-2; size: -; D: -; V: TRBV5-1
CDR3: CASFEGPRLDEQFF; DNA: TGTGCCAGCTTTGAGGGCCCTAGGCTGGATGAGCAGTTCTTC; J: TRBJ2-1; size: few; D: -; V: TRBV9
CDR3: CSARVFGTSGNTGELFF; DNA: TGCAGTGCTAGAGTCTTCGGGACTAGCGGGAACACCGGGGAGCTGTTTTTT; J: TRBJ2-2; size: -; D: TRBD2; V: TRBV20-1
CDR3: CASSYLRSTEAFF; DNA: TGTGCCAGCAGTTACCTCCGGAGCACTGAAGCTTTCTTT; J: TRBJ1-1; size: -; D: -; V: TRBV6-5
CDR3: CASSYSRDGYTQYF; DNA: TGTGCCAGCAGTTACTCGAGGGACGGTTATACGCAGTATTTT; J: TRBJ2-3; size: many; D: -; V: TRBV6-5
CDR3: CASSQGSSSYQPQHF; DNA: TGCGCCAGCAGCCAGGGGTCCTCTTCATATCAGCCCCAGCATTTT; J: TRBJ1-5; size: -; D: -; V: TRBV4-1
CDR3: CASSPGQGPDSPLHF; DNA: TGTGCCAGCAGTCCAGGACAGGGACCGGATTCACCCCTCCACTTT; J: TRBJ1-6; size: many; D: TRBD1; V: TRBV27
CDR3: CASSPGGQGLNTEAFF; DNA: TGTGCCAGCAGTCCCGGGGGGCAGGGACTGAACACTGAAGCTTTCTTT; J: TRBJ1-1; size: few; D: -; V: TRBV6-2/TRBV6-3
CDR3: CATGTGGLVTGELFF; DNA: TGTGCCACCGGAACAGGGGGCCTCGTCACCGGGGAGCTGTTTTTT; J: TRBJ2-2; size: -; D: TRBD1; V: TRBV24-1
CDR3: CASSQEHMARSYEQYF; DNA: TGCGCCAGCAGCCAAGAACACATGGCTAGATCCTACGAGCAGTACTTC; J: TRBJ2-7; size: few; D: -; V: TRBV4-1
CDR3: CASSPSRGRGTQYF; DNA: TGTGCCAGCAGCCCAAGCAGGGGGCGGGGTACGCAGTATTTT; J: TRBJ2-3; size: -; D: TRBD1; V: TRBV9
CDR3: CASSQDPGLIGGYTF; DNA: TGTGCCAGCAGCCAAGATCCAGGCTTAATCGGGGGCTACACCTTC; J: TRBJ1-2; size: few; D: -; V: TRBV14
CDR3: CSVLTDKNYGYTF; DNA: TGCAGTGTCTTGACTGACAAGAACTATGGCTACACCTTC; J: TRBJ1-2; size: many; D: -; V: TRBV20-1
CDR3: CASSSGLMTTAPRGAKNIQYF; DNA: TGTGCCAGCAGCTCGGGATTGATGACAACCGCGCCCCGCGGAGCCAAAAACATTCAGTACTTC; J: TRBJ2-4; size: many; D: -; V: TRBV11-2
CDR3: CAISDPGFVDEQFF; DNA: TGTGCCATCAGTGACCCAGGGTTTGTCGATGAGCAGTTCTTC; J: TRBJ2-1; size: -; D: -; V: TRBV10-3
CDR3: CASSYLGESYGYTF; DNA: TGTGCCAGTAGTTATTTGGGCGAGAGCTATGGCTACACCTTC; J: TRBJ1-2; size: many; D: -; V: TRBV19
CDR3: CATSGEGTGVVEQYF; DNA: TGTGCCACCAGCGGTGAGGGTACAGGGGTGGTGGAGCAGTACTTC; J: TRBJ2-7; size: many; D: TRBD1; V: TRBV15
CDR3: CASSLTVTYEQYF; DNA: TGTGCCAGCAGCTTGACAGTTACCTACGAGCAGTACTTC; J: TRBJ2-7; size: many; D: -; V: TRBV5-8
CDR3: CASSDGLNEQYF; DNA: TGTGCCAGTAGTGACGGGCTAAACGAGCAGTACTTC; J: TRBJ2-7; size: many; D: -; V: TRBV19
CDR3: CASGLSSGPGNTQYF; DNA: TGTGCCAGCGGTTTGTCTAGCGGGCCCGGGAATACGCAGTATTTT; J: TRBJ2-3; size: many; D: TRBD2; V: TRBV2
CDR3: CASYVPTGRPYEQYF; DNA: TGTGCCAGCTACGTCCCTACGGGACGCCCCTACGAGCAGTACTTC; J: TRBJ2-7; size: many; D: -; V: TRBV2
CDR3: CASSSPRDRGETQYF; DNA: TGTGCCAGCAGTTCCCCCCGGGACAGGGGAGAGACCCAGTACTTC; J: TRBJ2-5; size: many; D: TRBD1; V: TRBV28
CDR3: CSATSGYTDTQYF; DNA: TGCAGTGCTACTAGCGGGTACACAGATACGCAGTATTTT; J: TRBJ2-3; size: many; D: TRBD2; V: TRBV20-1
CDR3: CAWRWYDEGITEAFF; DNA: TGTGCCTGGAGGTGGTATGATGAGGGGATCACTGAAGCTTTCTTT; J: TRBJ1-1; size: many; D: -; V: TRBV30
CDR3: CAISPAGGEGTDTQYF; DNA: TGTGCCATCAGTCCTGCCGGCGGGGAGGGCACAGATACGCAGTATTTT; J: TRBJ2-3; size: -; D: -; V: TRBV10-3
CDR3: CSVRGGLNSPLHF; DNA: TGCAGCGTTCGGGGGGGGCTTAATTCACCCCTCCACTTT; J: TRBJ1-6; size: -; D: -; V: TRBV29-1
CDR3: CASSGISTGENYGYTF; DNA: TGTGCCAGCAGTGGAATATCGACAGGGGAAAACTATGGCTACACCTTC; J: TRBJ1-2; size: many; D: TRBD1; V: TRBV28